This passage covers 19 T cell receptor beta chains from one sample sequenced in a study of blood T cell repertoires in COVID-19 (dated by TCRdb to 2020 to 2022). The library relied on the immunoSEQ multiplex PCR assay. TCRdb provides this immuneACCESS table in a form limited to in-frame rearrangements. Some clones are lacking; in checked studies, under half of them reflect an unresolved V gene, and why the rest are absent is not known. This sample is represented by roughly 400,000 clones; roughly 88% of them were singletons. Of the sample, around 1.5% is held by the ten largest clones. Input material: PBMCs or T cells enriched from blood (not recorded which). The receptors stem from a woman aged 18-30 years who had been exposed to COVID-19.

The chain couples TRBV3-1 (or the pseudogene TRBV3-2) to TRBJ1-4, with TRBD1 identical over 8 bases. Germline V gene data show CDR1 as LGHDT and CDR2 as YNNKEL (reference sequence). This CDR3 spans 16 amino acids. V was pared by 4 bases and J by 3 bases, with 7 bases of the junction left unmatched. The CDR3 protein is CASSRNSGGPNEKLFF. In DNA form, the CDR3 reads TGTGCCAGCAGCCGTAACTCAGGGGGCCCTAATGAAAAACTGTTTTTT.

J is TRBJ2-3 and V is TRBV27; D unresolved. Germline V lookup: CDR1 MNHEY, CDR2 SMNVEV (reference sequence). This CDR3 is built from 13 residues. Trimming left V 6 bases short and J 4 bases short, with 11 bases between. The DNA of the CDR3 is TGTGCCAGCAGCCCCCGGAGCGCAGATACGCAGTATTTT. Protein: CASSPRSADTQYF.

The chain carries TRBV7-2 and TRBJ2-7; the match to TRBD2 covers 15 bases. CDR3 length: 15 amino acids. Germline V lookup: CDR1 SGHTA, CDR2 FQGNSA. V dropped 5 bases and J dropped 7; count of bases not matched to a gene: 6. Here the CDR3 reads CASSKGLAGGGEQYF. The CDR3, as DNA: TGTGCCAGCAGCAAGGGACTAGCGGGAGGAGGAGAGCAGTACTTC.

The chain combines TRBV6-5 with TRBJ1-5; D gene ambiguous. Germline CDR1 reads MNHEY; CDR2 reads SVGAGI. Between the trimmed V and J ends, which lost 5 bases and 6 bases, there was a span of 14 bases. The CDR3 extends over 14 amino acids. The CDR3: CASSPGRAGQPQHF. CDR3 DNA sequence: TGTGCCAGCAGTCCCGGGAGAGCGGGTCAGCCCCAGCATTTT.

The chain couples TRBV28 to TRBJ2-7, with TRBD2 matching 14 bases. V shed 2 bases, J shed 6 bases, and the junction held 15 bases outside the gene matches. The CDR3 runs to 19 residues. Germline V gene lookup returns CDR1 MDHEN and CDR2 SYDVKM. The CDR3 loop reads CASSLRQGLAGAFSSEQYF. DNA of the CDR3: TGTGCCAGCAGTTTACGACAGGGACTAGCGGGAGCGTTTTCTTCCGAGCAGTACTTC.

The genes are TRBV9 and TRBJ2-1; no clear D. The CDR3 spans 15 residues. CDR1 and CDR2 (germline): SGDLS, YYNGEE. V dropped 0 bases and J dropped 4 bases, with 11 bases sitting between them. The CDR3 DNA is TGTGCCAGCAGCGTAGACTCTTTAGCTTACAATGAGCAGTTCTTC. Translated: CASSVDSLAYNEQFF.

The genes are TRBV3-1 (or the pseudogene TRBV3-2) and TRBJ1-3; tentative D call: TRBD1 (5 bases). Germline V gene lookup returns CDR1 LGHDT and CDR2 YNNKEL (reference sequence). The length of the CDR3 is 15 residues. Trimming pared 4 bases from V and 3 bases from J, leaving 13 bases between. CDR3 region: CASSLGRVGGNTIYF. DNA of the CDR3: TGTGCCAGCAGCCTAGGCAGGGTAGGTGGAAACACCATATATTTT.

This rearrangement joins TRBV10-3 to TRBJ2-7; 7 bases are a match to TRBD1. The V gene's germline CDR1 is ENHRY and CDR2 SYGVKD. The CDR3 spans 14 residues. Trimming at V came to 0 bases and at J to 6 bases, leaving 5 bases not matched to a gene. Here the CDR3 DNA reads TGTGCCATCAGTGAGTCTGCAGGGGGAACCGAGCAGTACTTC. It specifies CAISESAGGTEQYF.

This clone has more than one count but fewer than ten. V gene TRBV6-5 combines with J gene TRBJ2-1, with 8 bases identical to TRBD1. CDR1 is MNHEY and CDR2 is SVGAGI in the germline V gene. This CDR3 is 15 amino acids long. After removal of 7 bases from V and 4 bases from J, the junction contained 9 bases not matched to a gene. CDR3: CASTKPGTGYNEQFF. In nucleotides, the CDR3 is TGTGCCAGCACGAAACCAGGGACAGGATACAATGAGCAGTTCTTC.

This clone has a single count. V is TRBV3-1 (or the pseudogene TRBV3-2) and J is TRBJ1-4; D is unclear. The germline CDR1 and CDR2 sequences are LGHDT and YNNKEL (reference sequence). Trimming removed 10 bases at V and 8 bases at J, with 20 bases between. The CDR3 has 14 residues. This CDR3 reads CANPRSPPREKLFF. DNA for the CDR3: TGTGCCAACCCGCGGAGTCCCCCGCGGGAAAAACTGTTTTTT.

The chain is built from TRBV12-3 or TRBV12-4 and TRBJ2-5; D call uncertain. V was trimmed by 1 base and J by 1 base, leaving 4 bases between them. CDR3 size: 13 residues. The CDR3 DNA reads TGTGCCAGCAGTTTAGGAGGCCAAGAGACCCAGTACTTC. Encoded protein: CASSLGGQETQYF.

V usage is TRBV6-5 and J usage is TRBJ2-7; 7 bases align to TRBD1. Unmatched junction bases numbered 9, after V lost 2 bases and J lost 2 bases. Germline V gene lookup returns CDR1 MNHEY and CDR2 SVGAGI. The CDR3 length is 16 residues. DNA of the CDR3: TGTGCCAGCAGTTACGAGAGGGGAACAGGGGCCTACGAGCAGTACTTC. Protein product: CASSYERGTGAYEQYF.

There are a few counts of this clone. This rearrangement joins TRBV7-2 to TRBJ2-7, with 7 bases fitting TRBD2. CDR1 is SGHTA, CDR2 FQGNSA, per germline. J was trimmed by 4 bases and V by 3 bases; bases with no gene match: 6. There are 14 residues in the CDR3. CDR3 DNA: TGTGCCAGCAGCTTGAGTCGGGGGGTATACGAGCAGTACTTC. It specifies CASSLSRGVYEQYF.

This rearrangement joins TRBV6-5 to TRBJ1-1; the D is unclear. The CDR3 is made up of 11 amino acids. The V gene lost 6 bases and the J gene lost 7 bases, with 9 bases spanning the gap. Germline CDR1 MNHEY, CDR2 SVGAGI. Written as DNA, the CDR3 is TGTGCCAGCAGCCCAAAGAGTGAAGCTTTCTTT. This encodes CASSPKSEAFF.

The genes are TRBV5-6 and TRBJ2-2; 8 bases line up with TRBD2. This CDR3 is built from 17 residues. The germline V gene has CDR1 SGHDT and CDR2 YYEEEE. Unmatched junction bases numbered 4, after V lost 0 bases and J lost 0 bases. CDR3 sequence reads: CASSLAVSGTNTGELFF. In DNA, the CDR3 is TGTGCCAGCAGCTTGGCCGTTAGCGGGACGAACACCGGGGAGCTGTTTTTT.

This clone was counted once. The rearrangement joins TRBV6-6 to TRBJ2-7; a possible D gene is TRBD2 (5 bases). Germline assignment: CDR1 MNHNY and CDR2 SVGAGI (reference sequence). This CDR3 is built from 13 residues. V lost 7 bases to trimming and J lost 7 bases, with 17 bases between them. CDR3 bases: TGTGCCAGCAATCTTAGAGATTCGGGAGAGCAGTACTTC. The encoded protein is CASNLRDSGEQYF.

The V and J genes are TRBV2 and TRBJ1-4; 7 bases match TRBD1. CDR1 SNHLY and CDR2 FYNNEI come from the germline V gene. The CDR3 is made up of 13 amino acids. Trimming took 7 bases from V and 8 from J; bases not matched to a gene: 7. The CDR3 sequence is CASTPVGGEKLFF. Here the CDR3 DNA reads TGTGCCAGCACCCCAGTAGGGGGCGAAAAACTGTTTTTT.

The CDR3 loop is CASTGVVGGYTF. The CDR3 nucleotides read TGTGCCAGCACCGGGGTGGTAGGCGGCTACACCTTC. The chain combines TRBV12-3 or TRBV12-4 with TRBJ1-2; D not certain. V was pared by 7 bases and J by 8 bases, with 14 bases between. This CDR3 has 12 amino acids.

CDR3 DNA sequence: TGTGCCAGCAGGCCGGGACAGGGATCGGGAGATACGCAGTATTTT. This translates into CASRPGQGSGDTQYF. This chain connects TRBV2 to TRBJ2-3, with 9 bases identical to TRBD1. The germline V gene has CDR1 SNHLY and CDR2 FYNNEI. The CDR3 runs 15 residues. The trim removed 6 bases at V and 5 bases at J, leaving 9 bases unmatched.